Included here is one TCR beta chain sequence, with context. Unmatched junction bases numbered 7, after V lost 5 bases and J lost 0 bases. CDR3 size: 16 residues. The data derive from a study of response to subunit inactivated influenza vaccine. One entry per CDR3 protein, called by TCRdb with MiXCR from the RT-PCR reads. Of hundreds of thousands of distinct CDR3 sequences listed, 7.6% were seen once; the top ten hold approximately 12%. The material sequenced was PBMCs from blood, taken around 25 months after vaccination. The TCR comes from a man aged 45-69 years who received an inactivated influenza vaccine. This chain connects TRBV12-3 or TRBV12-4 to TRBJ2-1, with 7 positions matching TRBD1. CDR3 coding DNA: TGTGCCAGCAGTGCCAGGACAGGACGCTCCTACAATGAGCAGTTCTTC. Translation: CASSARTGRSYNEQFF.